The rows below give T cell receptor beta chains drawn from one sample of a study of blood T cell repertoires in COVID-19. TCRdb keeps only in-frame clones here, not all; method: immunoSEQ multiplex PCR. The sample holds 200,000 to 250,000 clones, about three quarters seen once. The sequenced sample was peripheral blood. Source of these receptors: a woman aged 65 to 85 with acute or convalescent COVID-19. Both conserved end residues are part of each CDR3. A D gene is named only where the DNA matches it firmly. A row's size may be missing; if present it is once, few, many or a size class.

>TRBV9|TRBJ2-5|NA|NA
CASSMDTMGETQYF
TGTGCCAGCAGCATGGACACGATGGGGGAGACCCAGTACTTC
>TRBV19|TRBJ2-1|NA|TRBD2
CASSDRRGGRVNEQFF
TGTGCCAGTAGTGACCGGCGGGGGGGGAGAGTCAATGAGCAGTTCTTC
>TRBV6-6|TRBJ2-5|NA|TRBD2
CASSYSTAGGIKTQYF
TGTGCCAGCAGTTACTCGACAGCGGGGGGCATTAAGACCCAGTACTTC
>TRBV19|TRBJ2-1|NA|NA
CASYLVRYAEQFF
TGTGCCAGTTATTTGGTGCGTTACGCTGAGCAGTTCTTC
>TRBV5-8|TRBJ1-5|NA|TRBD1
CASSFDRAQPQHF
TGTGCCAGCAGCTTCGACAGGGCACAGCCCCAGCATTTT
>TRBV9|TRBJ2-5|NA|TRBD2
CASSVAAGGGGETQYF
TGTGCCAGCAGCGTAGCCGCGGGGGGGGGCGGTGAGACCCAGTACTTC
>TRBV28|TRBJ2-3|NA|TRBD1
CASSLNTGAHIDTQYF
TGTGCCAGCAGTCTCAATACAGGGGCGCACATCGATACGCAGTATTTT
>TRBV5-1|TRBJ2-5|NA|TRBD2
CASSLGIAGGSKGETQYF
TGCGCCAGCAGCTTGGGTATAGCGGGGGGCAGCAAGGGAGAGACCCAGTACTTC
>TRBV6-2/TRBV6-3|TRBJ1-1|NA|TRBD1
CASSYDGQVLNTEAFF
TGTGCCAGCAGTTACGATGGACAGGTCTTGAACACTGAAGCTTTCTTT
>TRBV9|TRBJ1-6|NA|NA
CASSPHGHTNNSPLHF
TGTGCCAGCAGCCCTCACGGACACACCAATAATTCACCCCTCCACTTT
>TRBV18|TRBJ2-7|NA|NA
CASSHSRELSYEQYF
TGTGCCAGCTCTCACTCGCGGGAATTATCCTACGAGCAGTACTTC
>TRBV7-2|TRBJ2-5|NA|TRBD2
CASSPAPTSGGEETQYF
TGTGCCAGCAGCCCAGCCCCCACTAGCGGGGGGGAAGAGACCCAGTACTTC
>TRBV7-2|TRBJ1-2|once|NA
CASSLGGHYGYTF
TGTGCCAGCAGCTTAGGGGGGCACTATGGCTACACCTTC
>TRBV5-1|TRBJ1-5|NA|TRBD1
CASSLVGGDQPQHF
TGCGCCAGCAGCTTAGTAGGGGGCGATCAGCCCCAGCATTTT
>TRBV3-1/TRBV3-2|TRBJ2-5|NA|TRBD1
CASSQVSTGRETQYF
TGTGCCAGCAGCCAAGTTTCGACAGGGCGGGAGACCCAGTACTTC
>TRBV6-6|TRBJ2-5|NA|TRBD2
CASSAIGAGGQETQYF
TGTGCCAGCAGTGCCATAGGGGCGGGGGGGCAAGAGACCCAGTACTTC
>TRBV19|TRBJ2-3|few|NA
CASSIRGGTTDTQYF
TGTGCCAGTAGTATACGGGGTGGGACTACAGATACGCAGTATTTT
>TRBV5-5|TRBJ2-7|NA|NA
CASSFEDSPLLKQYF
TGTGCCAGCAGCTTCGAAGACTCCCCCCTCCTAAAGCAGTACTTC
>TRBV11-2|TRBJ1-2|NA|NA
CASSLDAGFHGYTF
TGTGCCAGCAGCTTAGATGCGGGGTTTCATGGCTACACCTTC
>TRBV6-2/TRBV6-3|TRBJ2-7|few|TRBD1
CASSYNRGIYEQYF
TGTGCCAGCAGTTATAACAGGGGCATCTACGAGCAGTACTTC
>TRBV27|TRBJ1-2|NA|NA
CASSPQGSIYGYTF
TGTGCCAGCAGCCCCCAGGGATCAATATATGGCTACACCTTC
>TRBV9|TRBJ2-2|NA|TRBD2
CASSVGSGGLSNTGELFF
TGTGCCAGCAGCGTAGGTAGCGGGGGCCTCTCGAACACCGGGGAGCTGTTTTTT
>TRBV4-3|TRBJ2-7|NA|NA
CASSQDLGYEQYF
TGCGCCAGCAGCCAAGATCTAGGCTACGAGCAGTACTTC
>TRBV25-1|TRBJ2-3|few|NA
CASSTVTGVDTQYF
TGTGCCAGCAGCACCGTCACGGGGGTCGATACGCAGTATTTT
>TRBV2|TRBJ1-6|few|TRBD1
CASSSGQANNSPLHF
TGTGCCAGCAGTTCCGGACAGGCCAACAATTCACCCCTCCACTTT
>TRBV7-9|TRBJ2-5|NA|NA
CASSRLTQYF
TGTGCCAGCAGTCGGTTGACCCAGTACTTC
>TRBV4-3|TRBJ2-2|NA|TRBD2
CASSPQAGLAGLTGELFF
TGCGCCAGCAGCCCTCAAGCAGGACTAGCGGGTTTGACCGGGGAGCTGTTTTTT
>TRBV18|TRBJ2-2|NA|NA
CASSPTIGELFF
TGTGCCAGCTCACCCACAATCGGGGAGCTGTTTTTT
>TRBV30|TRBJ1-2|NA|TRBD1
CAWRRQGDGSGYTF
TGTGCCTGGAGGCGACAGGGCGACGGTTCTGGCTACACCTTC
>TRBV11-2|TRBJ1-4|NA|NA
CASSLNSEKLFF
TGTGCCAGCAGCTTAAACAGTGAAAAACTGTTTTTT
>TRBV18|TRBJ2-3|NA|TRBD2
CASRSGGAPDTQYF
TGTGCCAGCCGAAGCGGGGGGGCCCCAGATACGCAGTATTTT
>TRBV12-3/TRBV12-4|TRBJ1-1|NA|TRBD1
CASSRQGGTEAFF
TGTGCCAGCAGTCGACAGGGAGGAACTGAAGCTTTCTTT
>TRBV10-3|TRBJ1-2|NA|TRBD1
CAISLTGRSDGYTF
TGTGCCATCAGTCTGACAGGGAGGAGTGATGGCTACACCTTC
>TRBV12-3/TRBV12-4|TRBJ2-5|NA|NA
CASSASSSETQYF
TGTGCCAGCAGTGCTTCTAGCTCAGAGACCCAGTACTTC
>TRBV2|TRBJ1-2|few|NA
CASRREGGVYGYTF
TGTGCCAGCAGGCGAGAGGGAGGGGTCTATGGCTACACCTTC
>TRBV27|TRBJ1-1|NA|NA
CASRDRLNTEAFF
TGTGCCAGCAGGGACAGATTGAACACTGAAGCTTTCTTT